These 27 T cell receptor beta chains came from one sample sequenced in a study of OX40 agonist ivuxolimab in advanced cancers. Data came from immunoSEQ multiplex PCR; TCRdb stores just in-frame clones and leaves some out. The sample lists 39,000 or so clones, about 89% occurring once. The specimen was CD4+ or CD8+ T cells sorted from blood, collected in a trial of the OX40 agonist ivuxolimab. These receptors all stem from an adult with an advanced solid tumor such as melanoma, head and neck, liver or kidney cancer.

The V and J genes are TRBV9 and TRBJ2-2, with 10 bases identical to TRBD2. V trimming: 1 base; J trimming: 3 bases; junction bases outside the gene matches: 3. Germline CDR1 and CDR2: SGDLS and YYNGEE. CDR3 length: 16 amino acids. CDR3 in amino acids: CASSVRAGGHTGELFF. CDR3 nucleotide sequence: TGTGCCAGCAGCGTACGAGCGGGGGGGCACACCGGGGAGCTGTTTTTT.

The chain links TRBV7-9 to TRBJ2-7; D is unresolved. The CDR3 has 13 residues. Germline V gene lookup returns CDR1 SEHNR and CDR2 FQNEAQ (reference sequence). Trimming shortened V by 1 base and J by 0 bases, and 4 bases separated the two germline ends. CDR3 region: CASSLDGSYEQYF. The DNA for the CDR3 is TGTGCCAGCAGCTTAGACGGCTCCTACGAGCAGTACTTC.

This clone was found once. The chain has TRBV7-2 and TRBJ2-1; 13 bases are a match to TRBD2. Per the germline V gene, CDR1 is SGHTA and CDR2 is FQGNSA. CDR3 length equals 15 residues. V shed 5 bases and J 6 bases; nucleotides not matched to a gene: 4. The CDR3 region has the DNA TGTGCCAGCAGCCAACTAGCGGGGGGGCGCAATGAGCAGTTCTTC. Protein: CASSQLAGGRNEQFF. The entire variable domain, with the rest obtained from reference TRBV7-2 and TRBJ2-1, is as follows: GAGVSQSPSNKVTEKGKDVELRCDPISGHTALYWYRQSLGQGLEFLIYFQGNSAPDKSGLPSDRFSAERTGGSVSTLTIQRTQQEDSAVYLCASSQLAGGRNEQFFGPGTRLTVL.

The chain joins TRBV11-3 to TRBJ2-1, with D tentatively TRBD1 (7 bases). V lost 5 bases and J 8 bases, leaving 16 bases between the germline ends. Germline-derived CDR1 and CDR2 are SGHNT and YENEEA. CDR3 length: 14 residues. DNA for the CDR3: TGTGCCAGCAGCCTTAGGACAGGAGGGGATGAGCAGTTCTTC. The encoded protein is CASSLRTGGDEQFF.

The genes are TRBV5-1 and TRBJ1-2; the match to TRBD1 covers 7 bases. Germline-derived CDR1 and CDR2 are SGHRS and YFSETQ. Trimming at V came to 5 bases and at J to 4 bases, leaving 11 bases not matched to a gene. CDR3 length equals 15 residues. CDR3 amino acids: CASSVGAEGAYGYTF. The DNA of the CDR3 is TGCGCCAGCAGTGTCGGGGCGGAGGGGGCCTATGGCTACACCTTC.

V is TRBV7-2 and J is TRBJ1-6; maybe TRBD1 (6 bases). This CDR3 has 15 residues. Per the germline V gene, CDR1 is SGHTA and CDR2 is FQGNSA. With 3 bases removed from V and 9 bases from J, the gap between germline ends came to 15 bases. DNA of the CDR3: TGTGCCAGCAGCTTGAACCAGGGGTTGTTTTCACCCCTCCACTTT. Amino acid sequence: CASSLNQGLFSPLHF.

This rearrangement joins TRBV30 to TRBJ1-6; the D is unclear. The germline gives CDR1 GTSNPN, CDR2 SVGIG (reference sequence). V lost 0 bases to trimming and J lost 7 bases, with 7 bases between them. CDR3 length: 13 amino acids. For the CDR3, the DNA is TGTGCCTGGAGTGTAACGCCGAATTCACCCCTCCACTTT. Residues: CAWSVTPNSPLHF.

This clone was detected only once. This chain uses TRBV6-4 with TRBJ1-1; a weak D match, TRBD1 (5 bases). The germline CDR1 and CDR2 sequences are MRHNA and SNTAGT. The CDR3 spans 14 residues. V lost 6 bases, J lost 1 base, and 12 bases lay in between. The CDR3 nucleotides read TGTGCCAGCAGGTACAAGGGACGGAACACTGAAGCTTTCTTT. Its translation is CASRYKGRNTEAFF.

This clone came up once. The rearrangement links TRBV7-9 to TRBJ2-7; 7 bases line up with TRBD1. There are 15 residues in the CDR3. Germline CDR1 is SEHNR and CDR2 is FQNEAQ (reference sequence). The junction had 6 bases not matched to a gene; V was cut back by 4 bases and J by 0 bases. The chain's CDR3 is CASSSDRVHSYEQYF. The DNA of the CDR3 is TGTGCCAGCAGCTCAGACAGGGTACACTCCTACGAGCAGTACTTC.

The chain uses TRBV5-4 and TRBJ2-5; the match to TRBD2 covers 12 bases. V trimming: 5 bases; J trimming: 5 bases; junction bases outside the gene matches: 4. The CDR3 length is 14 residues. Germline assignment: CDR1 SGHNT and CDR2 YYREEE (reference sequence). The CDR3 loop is CASSLAGGLETQYF. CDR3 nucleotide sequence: TGTGCCAGCAGTCTAGCGGGGGGGCTCGAGACCCAGTACTTC.

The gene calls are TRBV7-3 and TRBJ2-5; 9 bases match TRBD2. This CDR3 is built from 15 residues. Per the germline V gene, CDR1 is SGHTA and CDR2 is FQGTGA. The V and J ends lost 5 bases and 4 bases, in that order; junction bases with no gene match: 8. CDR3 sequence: CASSLSGTSIETQYF. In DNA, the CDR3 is TGTGCCAGCAGCCTCTCCGGGACTAGCATAGAGACCCAGTACTTC. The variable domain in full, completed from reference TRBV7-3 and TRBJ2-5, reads GAGVSQTPSNKVTEKGKYVELRCDPISGHTALYWYRQSLGQGPEFLIYFQGTGAADDSGLPNDRFFAVRPEGSVSTLKIQRTERGDSAVYLCASSLSGTSIETQYFGPGTRLLVL.

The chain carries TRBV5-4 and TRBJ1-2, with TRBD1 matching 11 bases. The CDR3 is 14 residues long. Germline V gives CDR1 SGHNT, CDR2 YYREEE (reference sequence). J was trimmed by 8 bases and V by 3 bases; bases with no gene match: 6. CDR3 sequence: CASSSWDRGVGYTF. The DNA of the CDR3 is TGTGCCAGCAGCTCTTGGGACAGGGGGGTGGGCTACACCTTC. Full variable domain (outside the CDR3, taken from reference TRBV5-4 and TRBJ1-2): ETGVTQSPTHLIKTRGQQVTLRCSSQSGHNTVSWYQQALGQGPQFIFQYYREEENGRGNFPPRFSGLQFPNYSSELNVNALELDDSALYLCASSSWDRGVGYTFGSGTRLTVV.

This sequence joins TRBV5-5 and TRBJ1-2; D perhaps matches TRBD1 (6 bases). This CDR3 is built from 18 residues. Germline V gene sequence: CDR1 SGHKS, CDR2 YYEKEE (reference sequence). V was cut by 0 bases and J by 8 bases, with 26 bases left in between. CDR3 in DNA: TGTGCCAGCAGCTTGGACTATGTGGCGAAGACAGGAGTCGTGGGCTACACCTTC. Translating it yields CASSLDYVAKTGVVGYTF. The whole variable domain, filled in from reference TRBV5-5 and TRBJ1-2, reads DAGVTQSPTHLIKTRGQQVTLRCSPISGHKSVSWYQQVLGQGPQFIFQYYEKEERGRGNFPDRFSARQFPNYSSELNVNALLLGDSALYLCASSLDYVAKTGVVGYTFGSGTRLTVV.

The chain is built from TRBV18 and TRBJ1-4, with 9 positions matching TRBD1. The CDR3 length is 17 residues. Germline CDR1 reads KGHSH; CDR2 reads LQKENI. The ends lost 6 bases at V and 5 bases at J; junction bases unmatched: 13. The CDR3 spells CASSRDRVKGPNEKLFF. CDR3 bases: TGTGCCAGCTCCCGGGACAGGGTGAAGGGTCCGAATGAAAAACTGTTTTTT.

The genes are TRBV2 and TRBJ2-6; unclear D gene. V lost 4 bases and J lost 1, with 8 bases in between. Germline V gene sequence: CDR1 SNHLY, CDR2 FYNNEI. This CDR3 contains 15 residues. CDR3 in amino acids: CASSGQPSGANVLTF. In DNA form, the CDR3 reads TGTGCCAGCAGTGGCCAACCTTCTGGGGCCAACGTCCTGACTTTC.

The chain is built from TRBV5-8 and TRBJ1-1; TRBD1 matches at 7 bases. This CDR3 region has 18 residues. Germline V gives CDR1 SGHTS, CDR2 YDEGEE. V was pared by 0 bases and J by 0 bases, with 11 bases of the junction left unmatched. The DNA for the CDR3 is TGTGCCAGCAGCTTGGTTAAGGGGGCAGTTTTAATGAACACTGAAGCTTTCTTT. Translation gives CASSLVKGAVLMNTEAFF.

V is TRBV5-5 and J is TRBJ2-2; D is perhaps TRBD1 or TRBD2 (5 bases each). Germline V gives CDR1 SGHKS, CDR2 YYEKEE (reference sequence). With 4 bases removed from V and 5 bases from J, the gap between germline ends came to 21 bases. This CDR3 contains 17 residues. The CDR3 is CASSPTTGQGWTGELFF. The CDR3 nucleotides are TGTGCCAGCAGCCCAACCACGGGGCAGGGATGGACCGGGGAGCTGTTTTTT. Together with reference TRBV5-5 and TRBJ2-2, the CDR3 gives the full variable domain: DAGVTQSPTHLIKTRGQQVTLRCSPISGHKSVSWYQQVLGQGPQFIFQYYEKEERGRGNFPDRFSARQFPNYSSELNVNALLLGDSALYLCASSPTTGQGWTGELFFGEGSRLTVL.

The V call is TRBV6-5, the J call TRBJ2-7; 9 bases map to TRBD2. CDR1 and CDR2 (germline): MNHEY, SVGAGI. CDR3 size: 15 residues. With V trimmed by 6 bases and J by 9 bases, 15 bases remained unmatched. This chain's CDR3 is CASSVGRGGPTRQYF. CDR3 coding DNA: TGTGCCAGCAGCGTCGGGCGGGGGGGTCCTACGAGGCAGTACTTC.

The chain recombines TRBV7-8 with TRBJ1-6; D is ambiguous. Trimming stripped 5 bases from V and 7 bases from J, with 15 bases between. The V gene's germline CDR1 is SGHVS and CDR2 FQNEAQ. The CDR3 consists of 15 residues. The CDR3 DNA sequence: TGTGCCAGCAGCCGAGGAAGCGGGTACAATTCACCCCTCCACTTT. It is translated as CASSRGSGYNSPLHF.

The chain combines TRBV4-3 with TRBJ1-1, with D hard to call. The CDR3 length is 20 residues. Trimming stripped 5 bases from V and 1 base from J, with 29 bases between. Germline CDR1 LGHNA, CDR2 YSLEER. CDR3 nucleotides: TGCGCCAGCAGCGGATCCCCCCCGGGGATAAAGGGAGGGCCGAACACTGAAGCTTTCTTT. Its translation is CASSGSPPGIKGGPNTEAFF.

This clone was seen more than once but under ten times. CDR3 coding DNA: TGCAGCCCCGGGGGCCAAGAGACCCAGTACTTC. This sequence encodes CSPGGQETQYF. The rearrangement uses TRBV20-1 and TRBJ2-5; D is possibly TRBD2 (6 bases). CDR1 and CDR2 from the germline V gene are DFQATT and SNEGSKA (reference sequence). This CDR3 has 11 amino acids.

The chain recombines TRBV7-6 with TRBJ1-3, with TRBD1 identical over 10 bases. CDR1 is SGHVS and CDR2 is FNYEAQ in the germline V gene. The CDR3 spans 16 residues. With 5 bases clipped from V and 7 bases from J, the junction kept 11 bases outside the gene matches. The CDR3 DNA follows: TGTGCCAGCAGCGAATCCGGGACAGGGGTTTGGAACACCATATATTTT. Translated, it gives CASSESGTGVWNTIYF.

CDR3 bases: TGTGCCAGCAGCACTCGGACTAGCGGTTTCGAGACCCAGTACTTC. This translates into CASSTRTSGFETQYF. The rearrangement links TRBV28 to TRBJ2-5; 10 bases align to TRBD2. The CDR3 covers 15 residues. The germline V gene encodes CDR1 MDHEN and CDR2 SYDVKM. V shed 6 bases and J 5 bases; nucleotides not matched to a gene: 9.

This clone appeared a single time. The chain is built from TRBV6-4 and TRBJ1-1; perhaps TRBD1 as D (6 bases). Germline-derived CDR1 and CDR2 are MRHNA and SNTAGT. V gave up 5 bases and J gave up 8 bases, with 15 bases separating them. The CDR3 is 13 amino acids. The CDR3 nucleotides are TGTGCCAGCAGTCACGGAGGGGGGGCAGAAGCTTTCTTT. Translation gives CASSHGGGAEAFF.

CDR3: CASSPERGGRKTQYF. Written as DNA, the CDR3 is TGTGCCAGCAGTCCCGAGCGGGGGGGCAGGAAGACCCAGTACTTC. This chain links TRBV27 with TRBJ2-5; 10 bases are shared with TRBD2. This CDR3 has 15 residues. CDR1 is MNHEY, CDR2 SMNVEV, per germline (reference sequence). With V trimmed by 5 bases and J by 6 bases, 9 bases remained unmatched.

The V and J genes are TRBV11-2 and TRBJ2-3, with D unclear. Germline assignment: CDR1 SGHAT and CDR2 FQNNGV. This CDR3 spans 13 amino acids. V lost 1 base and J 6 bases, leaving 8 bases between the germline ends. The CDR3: CASSLGVWDTQYF. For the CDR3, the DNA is TGTGCCAGCAGCTTAGGTGTGTGGGATACGCAGTATTTT.

Here the CDR3 reads CASSPQVDTEKLFF. DNA for the CDR3: TGTGCCAGCTCACCTCAGGTGGACACTGAAAAACTGTTTTTT. The gene calls are TRBV18 and TRBJ1-4; possible D gene TRBD1, 5 bases. CDR1 and CDR2 (germline): KGHSH, LQKENI. V shed 3 bases and J shed 7 bases, with 12 bases lying between them. CDR3 size: 14 residues.